The source of this T cell receptor beta chain is a study of blood T cell repertoires in COVID-19. Study details: In each case, the material was cDNA or gDNA derived from T cells, B-cell-depleted T cells, or PBMCs.

The Seattle patients, enrolled during active infection, were followed longitudinally. V lost 4 bases, J lost 6 bases, and 9 bases lay in between. The germline V gene encodes CDR1 MNHEY and CDR2 SVGEGT. The CDR3 is 12 amino acids. In the authors' workflow: Cell counts per sample came from amplifying reference gene primers. The repertoire was sequenced with immunoSEQ multiplex PCR; TCRdb's copy has only in-frame clones and lacks some. V and J calls and clone size are copied from that table; D and trimming were computed from the DNA. Among about 360,000 clones listed, 86% were seen once. The sequencing input was peripheral blood. The chain has TRBV6-2 or TRBV6-3 and TRBJ1-2; D gene ambiguous. This TCR was sampled from a woman in her sixties with COVID-19, enrolled during active disease. CDR3 nucleotides: TGTGCCAGCAGTTTGCGGGAGGATGGCTACACCTTC. This codes for CASSLREDGYTF.